The 30 T cell receptor beta chains below all came from one sample that was sequenced in a study of CD8+ T cells in alopecia areata. cDNA serving as the sequencing template came from extracted, reverse transcribed RNA. Generated by immunoSEQ multiplex PCR, the TCRdb table keeps only in-frame clones and is missing some. The sample holds fewer than 250,000 clones, roughly 44% seen once. The treatment was: oral pan-JAK inhibitor, 5-10 mg twice daily. Sample: CD4+ T cells sorted from blood, taken at roughly week 38, from a patient treated with tofacitinib. These receptors were obtained from a human donor with alopecia areata.

The gene calls are TRBV4-2 and TRBJ2-3; D gene ambiguous. Between the trimmed V and J ends, which lost 1 base and 0 bases, there was a span of 5 bases. CDR3 length: 14 amino acids. Per the germline V gene, CDR1 is LGHNA and CDR2 is YNFKEQ. CDR3 coding DNA: TGTGCCAGCAGCCAAGTGTCCAGCACAGATACGCAGTATTTT. Protein product: CASSQVSSTDTQYF.

This clone was seen only a few times. The chain employs TRBV29-1 and TRBJ2-5; 10 bases are shared with TRBD1. Germline lookup yields CDR1 SQVTM and CDR2 ANQGSEA. The CDR3 has 11 amino acids. The CDR3 sequence is CSGDRGETQYF. CDR3 in DNA: TGCAGTGGGGACAGGGGTGAGACCCAGTACTTC.

The V and J genes are TRBV30 and TRBJ2-2; perhaps TRBD1 as D (5 bases). The V gene's germline CDR1 is GTSNPN and CDR2 SVGIG (reference sequence). This CDR3 comprises 16 residues. Trimming left V 0 bases short and J 0 bases short, with 11 bases between. The chain's CDR3 is CAWSVTAGPNTGELFF. CDR3 nucleotide sequence: TGTGCCTGGAGTGTAACGGCAGGGCCGAACACCGGGGAGCTGTTTTTT.

This sequence joins TRBV30 and TRBJ1-4; D is unresolved. CDR1 is GTSNPN and CDR2 is SVGIG in the germline V gene (reference sequence). The CDR3 loop spans 14 amino acids. Trimming stripped 6 bases from V and 5 bases from J, with 16 bases between. The CDR3 spells CACTIDHGNEKLFF. The CDR3 nucleotides read TGTGCCTGCACTATAGACCACGGAAATGAAAAACTGTTTTTT. The variable domain in full, completed from reference TRBV30 and TRBJ1-4, reads SQTIHQWPATLVQPVGSPLSLECTVEGTSNPNLYWYRQAAGRGLQLLFYSVGIGQISSEVPQNLSASRPQDRQFILSSKKLLLSDSGFYLCACTIDHGNEKLFFGSGTQLSVL.

The V call is TRBV29-1, the J call TRBJ2-7, with D possibly TRBD1 on 7 matching bases. Germline V CDR1 and CDR2: SQVTM, ANQGSEA. The CDR3 has 13 residues. Trimming pared 3 bases from V and 6 bases from J, leaving 15 bases between. The CDR3 DNA follows: TGCAGCGTTGAGTCTGGAGGGGGCGCCGAGCAGTACTTC. Translation gives CSVESGGGAEQYF.

The chain employs TRBV5-4 and TRBJ2-1, with unresolved D. Germline V gene lookup returns CDR1 SGHNT and CDR2 YYREEE (reference sequence). CDR3 size: 16 residues. V gave up 0 bases and J gave up 7 bases, with 17 bases separating them. The CDR3 here is CASSLEIDITSNEQFF. The CDR3 DNA is TGTGCCAGCAGCTTGGAAATAGACATCACATCGAATGAGCAGTTCTTC.

V usage is TRBV6-5 and J usage is TRBJ2-7; a weak D match, TRBD1 (5 bases). The CDR3 has 14 residues. Trimming stripped 8 bases from V and 1 base from J, with 15 bases between. The germline gives CDR1 MNHEY, CDR2 SVGAGI. CDR3 nucleotide sequence: TGTGCCAGCGGGAACGTTCAGGGTTCCTACGAGCAGTACTTC. Residues: CASGNVQGSYEQYF.

Only a few counts were recorded for this clone. This chain links TRBV7-8 with TRBJ1-1, with unresolved D. Germline lookup yields CDR1 SGHVS and CDR2 FQNEAQ. The CDR3 runs to 14 residues. V gave up 0 bases and J gave up 1 base, with 6 bases separating them. The CDR3 nucleotides read TGTGCCAGCAGCTTAGCCGGACGGAACACTGAAGCTTTCTTT. Translating it yields CASSLAGRNTEAFF.

The J gene is TRBJ2-4, the V gene TRBV27; a possible D gene is TRBD1 (6 bases). Trimming removed 2 bases from V and 10 bases from J, with 9 bases in between. The CDR3 has 12 residues. Germline CDR1 and CDR2: MNHEY and SMNVEV (reference sequence). This CDR3 is CASSLPGAIQYF. Here the CDR3 DNA reads TGTGCCAGCAGTTTACCAGGGGCTATTCAGTACTTC.

In its sample, this clone was seen a few times. The chain combines TRBV28 with TRBJ1-2; no clear D gene. Germline V gene lookup returns CDR1 MDHEN and CDR2 SYDVKM. This CDR3 has 14 amino acids. With 7 bases removed from V and 4 bases from J, the gap between germline ends came to 16 bases. CDR3 loop: CASTKQRGSYGYTF. DNA of the CDR3: TGTGCCAGCACCAAACAGCGAGGGTCCTATGGCTACACCTTC.

The chain recombines TRBV5-6 with TRBJ1-2; a weak D match, TRBD1 (6 bases). V dropped 4 bases and J dropped 7 bases, with 14 bases sitting between them. Germline loops: CDR1 SGHDT, CDR2 YYEEEE. The CDR3 extends over 13 amino acids. CDR3 coding DNA: TGTGCCAGCAGCCTACAACTAGGGGGTGGCTACACCTTC. It specifies CASSLQLGGGYTF.

V and J are TRBV7-2 and TRBJ2-3, with D possibly TRBD2 on 5 matching bases. The V gene lost 7 bases and the J gene lost 4 bases, with 18 bases spanning the gap. The CDR3 spans 15 residues. The germline V gene encodes CDR1 SGHTA and CDR2 FQGNSA. CDR3 loop: CASTRTGVSADTQYF. The CDR3 coding sequence is TGTGCCAGCACGAGGACCGGGGTGAGCGCAGATACGCAGTATTTT.

The CDR3 loop reads CASSGHYGYTF. The DNA of the CDR3 is TGTGCCAGCAGCGGTCACTATGGCTACACCTTC. The genes are TRBV6-5 and TRBJ1-2; D gene unclear. This CDR3 contains 11 residues. Germline-derived CDR1 and CDR2 are MNHEY and SVGAGI. Deletions cut 6 bases from V and 3 bases from J, with 5 bases between.

This clone was seen only a few times. V and J are TRBV27 and TRBJ2-5, with TRBD2 matching 12 bases. Gene TRBJ2-7 matches the end of the DNA better, so the J call may be wrong. This CDR3 comprises 14 residues. The germline gives CDR1 MNHEY, CDR2 SMNVEV (reference sequence). The CDR3 DNA is TGTGCCAGGGGACGACTAGCGGGAGCCTACGAGCAGTACTTC. Translation gives CARGRLAGAYEQYF.

This clone came up a few times. This same CDR3 is encoded by further DNA sequences in the sample. This chain uses TRBV7-2 with TRBJ2-7, with unresolved D. The CDR3 sequence is 11 residues long. In germline, CDR1 is SGHTA, CDR2 FQGNSA. V was shortened by 3 bases and J by 3 bases, with 3 bases between the two germline ends. CDR3 nucleotide sequence: TGTGCCAGCAGCTTGAGCTACGAGCAGTACTTC. Translating it yields CASSLSYEQYF.

This clone was seen only a few times. The rearrangement links TRBV5-1 to TRBJ2-7; 8 bases agree with TRBD1. The V and J ends lost 3 bases and 2 bases, in that order; junction bases with no gene match: 1. Germline V gives CDR1 SGHRS, CDR2 YFSETQ. This CDR3 contains 13 residues. CDR3 protein: CASSWGQAYEQYF. In DNA form, the CDR3 reads TGCGCCAGCAGCTGGGGACAGGCCTACGAGCAGTACTTC. The full variable domain, rest sourced from reference TRBV5-1 and TRBJ2-7, is KAGVTQTPRYLIKTRGQQVTLSCSPISGHRSVSWYQQTPGQGLQFLFEYFSETQRNKGNFPGRFSGRQFSNSRSEMNVSTLELGDSALYLCASSWGQAYEQYFGPGTRLTVT.

This clone turned up a few times. The chain is built from TRBV7-2 and TRBJ2-5, with D unresolved. Trimming pared 5 bases from V and 7 bases from J, leaving 11 bases between. In germline, CDR1 is SGHTA, CDR2 FQGNSA. The CDR3 has 12 amino acids. Written as DNA, the CDR3 is TGTGCCAGCAGCCGACCTATGGGGACCCAGTACTTC. Translating it yields CASSRPMGTQYF.

The chain carries TRBV7-6 and TRBJ2-1, with 8 bases lining up with TRBD2. The trim removed 5 bases at V and 6 bases at J, leaving 9 bases unmatched. The CDR3 sequence is 15 residues long. Looked up from germline, CDR1 is SGHVS and CDR2 is FNYEAQ. The CDR3 nucleotides are TGTGCCAGCAGCCTTCTGGCGGGAGGCCCCAATGAGCAGTTCTTC. Its translation: CASSLLAGGPNEQFF.

The chain combines TRBV4-3 with TRBJ1-1; no definite D call. Germline lookup yields CDR1 LGHNA and CDR2 YSLEER. The CDR3 consists of 16 residues. V lost 0 bases, J lost 1 base, and 12 bases lay in between. The CDR3 DNA reads TGCGCCAGCAGCCAAGATTCTCGGGTGGGGAACACTGAAGCTTTCTTT. Protein product: CASSQDSRVGNTEAFF.

This clone was counted between two and nine times. The J gene is TRBJ2-2, the V gene TRBV30; maybe TRBD2 (6 bases). Trimming removed 3 bases at V and 2 bases at J, with 10 bases between. In germline, CDR1 is GTSNPN, CDR2 SVGIG (reference sequence). This CDR3 has 14 amino acids. The CDR3 loop is CAWRWAGNTGELFF. As DNA, the CDR3 is TGTGCCTGGAGGTGGGCGGGAAACACCGGGGAGCTGTTTTTT.

The chain uses TRBV25-1 and TRBJ2-3, with unresolved D. CDR1 and CDR2 from the germline V gene are MGHDK and SYGVNS. The CDR3 sequence is 12 residues long. Trimming stripped 5 bases from V and 7 bases from J, with 10 bases between. The CDR3 DNA is TGTGCCAGCAGTTCTGGTCTATATACGCAGTATTTT. This gives the protein CASSSGLYTQYF.

This clone has just a few counts. In DNA, the CDR3 is TGTGCCAGCAGCAAGAGGGTGACTAGCGGGATTAGTTTTTACAATGAGCAGTTCTTC. It encodes CASSKRVTSGISFYNEQFF. The rearrangement links TRBV2 to TRBJ2-1; 11 positions match TRBD2. Trimming at V came to 6 bases and at J to 4 bases, leaving 17 bases not matched to a gene. The V gene's germline CDR1 is SNHLY and CDR2 FYNNEI. The CDR3 extends over 19 amino acids.

The V and J genes are TRBV11-2 and TRBJ2-2; D is possibly TRBD1 (6 bases). Trimming cost V 3 bases and J 6 bases, with 14 bases left between them. There are 15 residues in the CDR3. The germline V gene has CDR1 SGHAT and CDR2 FQNNGV. The CDR3 nucleotides read TGTGCCAGCAGCTTTTTAGCAGGGGCGGCCGGGGAGCTGTTTTTT. This translates into CASSFLAGAAGELFF.

This clone has more than one count but fewer than ten. This chain uses TRBV7-8 with TRBJ2-7, with 8 bases lining up with TRBD1. This CDR3 has 16 amino acids. The J segment lost 1 base and the V segment lost 4 bases, leaving 9 bases of the junction unmatched. Germline CDR1 SGHVS, CDR2 FQNEAQ. CDR3 amino acids: CASSSDFGQGSYEQYF. CDR3 sequence (DNA): TGTGCCAGCAGCTCCGACTTCGGACAGGGTTCCTACGAGCAGTACTTC. Combining the CDR3 with reference TRBV7-8 and TRBJ2-7 gives the whole variable domain GAGVSQSPRYKVAKRGQDVALRCDPISGHVSLFWYQQALGQGPEFLTYFQNEAQLDKSGLPSDRFFAERPEGSVSTLKIQRTQQEDSAVYLCASSSDFGQGSYEQYFGPGTRLTVT.

This clone was seen a few times. The junction and the germline gene differ at one end; a read error may be behind it. The V call is TRBV7-7, the J call TRBJ1-1; the D gene is possibly TRBD1 (6 bases). The CDR3 runs to 12 residues. Germline-derived CDR1 and CDR2 are SSHAT and FNYEAQ (reference sequence). CDR3 nucleotides: TGTGCTAGCAGCTACAGGGTTTTGGGAACTTTCTTT. This encodes CASSYRVLGTFF. The full variable domain, in which reference TRBV7-7 and TRBJ1-1 provide the parts outside the CDR3, is GAGVSQSPRYKVTKRGQDVTLRCDPISSHATLYWYQQALGQGPEFLTYFNYEAQPDKSGLPSDRFSAERPEGSISTLTIQRTEQRDSAMYRCASSYRVLGTFFGQGTRLTVV.

This chain uses TRBV29-1 with TRBJ1-5, with 7 nucleotides matching TRBD1. V shed 5 bases and J 4 bases; nucleotides not matched to a gene: 5. Germline values: CDR1 SQVTM, CDR2 ANQGSEA. The CDR3 has 13 amino acids. In nucleotides, the CDR3 is TGCAGCGTTCGACAGGGCCCGAATCAGCCCCAGCATTTT. Encoded protein: CSVRQGPNQPQHF.

The V call is TRBV11-3, the J call TRBJ2-1, with D possibly TRBD2 on 7 matching bases. The germline V gene has CDR1 SGHNT and CDR2 YENEEA. The CDR3 length is 17 residues. Trimming removed 5 bases at V and 7 bases at J, with 24 bases between. The CDR3 loop reads CASSPPVGGAGENEQFF. The CDR3 DNA reads as TGTGCCAGCAGCCCTCCTGTAGGGGGGGCGGGAGAAAATGAGCAGTTCTTC.

This clone was found a few times. The chain combines TRBV5-6 with TRBJ1-4, with D perhaps matching TRBD1 (5 bases). The germline V and J ends were trimmed by 2 bases and 7 bases, with 15 bases remaining between them. The CDR3 is 15 residues long. Per the germline V gene, CDR1 is SGHDT and CDR2 is YYEEEE. CDR3 residues: CASSFLGPGREKLFF. As DNA, the CDR3 is TGTGCCAGCAGCTTTCTGGGACCGGGTCGTGAAAAACTGTTTTTT.

The J gene is TRBJ1-5, the V gene TRBV30, with D tentatively TRBD1 (6 bases). Trimming shortened V by 2 bases and J by 4 bases, and 21 bases separated the two germline ends. Germline lookup yields CDR1 GTSNPN and CDR2 SVGIG (reference sequence). The CDR3 covers 17 residues. The CDR3 is CAWSRRDGTPINQPQHF. The CDR3 coding sequence is TGTGCCTGGAGTCGGCGCGACGGGACACCAATAAATCAGCCCCAGCATTTT.

The V and J genes are TRBV5-1 and TRBJ2-3; D is tentatively TRBD1 or TRBD2 (5 bases each). The CDR3 contains 14 residues. The germline V gene has CDR1 SGHRS and CDR2 YFSETQ. V shed 4 bases and J shed 3 bases, with 12 bases lying between them. CDR3 nucleotide sequence: TGCGCCAGCAGCCGGAGAGAGGGGACAGATACGCAGTATTTT. Protein: CASSRREGTDTQYF.